This TCR beta chain was sequenced for a study of cytomegalovirus exposure and HLA in healthy donors. Overall study results and limits: The study flagged some 170 TCR beta chains as cytomegalovirus-associated. In a later analysis, first-cohort TCR clusters were found to tend to co-occur in the 95 to 150 validation repertoires. Most TCR sequences were uncommon, yet certain public TCRs appeared in many donors.

The CDR3 loop spans 12 amino acids. Germline V CDR1 and CDR2: MDHEN, SYDVKM. V lost 4 bases and J lost 3, with 7 bases in between. Comment on this clone: The antigen remains undetermined.

The donors formed part of the roughly 120-subject validation cohort, distinct from the 666-subject first cohort. Clones were read by immunoSEQ multiplex PCR, and TCRdb kept only the in-frame ones, dropping some. The sample gives more than 250,000 clones, 86% of which show up once; approximately 0.84% is in the top ten. The chain has TRBV28 and TRBJ2-7; D unclear. The sample comprised PBMCs. This sequence originates from a woman between 18 and 30 years old in good health and CMV-seronegative. CDR3 in DNA: TGTGCCAGCAGTTCGTCAGTCTACGAGCAGTACTTC. The encoded protein is CASSSSVYEQYF.